This TCR beta chain is drawn from a study of OX40 agonist ivuxolimab in advanced cancers. About the study: Participants, 65% to 85% male, averaged approximately 65 years of age, ranging from 23 to 79. Broader study findings: Both CD4+ and CD8+ T cell populations in blood had undergone clonal expansion by week 6 at 0.1 to 3.0 mg/kg. Certain nonresponders additionally had low normalized T-cell clonal expansion.

Profiled with immunoSEQ multiplex PCR; TCRdb holds only in-frame clones, not every one. The sample carries about 120,000 clones, more than 80% recorded once. It was autoimmune disease history or systemic immunosuppression that excluded patients. Germline V lookup: CDR1 GTSNPN, CDR2 SVGIG (reference sequence). With 3 bases removed from V and 6 bases from J, the gap between germline ends came to 16 bases. This CDR3 is 14 amino acids long. A note on this clone: Its antigen is still unknown.

Sequencing used CD4+ or CD8+ T cells sorted from blood, obtained in a trial of the OX40 agonist ivuxolimab. The chain has TRBV30 and TRBJ2-3, with a possible D match to TRBD2 (6 bases). The TCR was taken from an adult with an advanced solid tumor such as melanoma, head and neck, liver or kidney cancer. CDR3 residues: CAWRTAGAADTQYF. The CDR3 coding sequence is TGTGCCTGGAGGACAGCGGGCGCAGCCGATACGCAGTATTTT. Filled out from reference TRBV30 and TRBJ2-3, the complete variable domain reads SQTIHQWPATLVQPVGSPLSLECTVEGTSNPNLYWYRQAAGRGLQLLFYSVGIGQISSEVPQNLSASRPQDRQFILSSKKLLLSDSGFYLCAWRTAGAADTQYFGPGTRLTVL.